The rows below give T cell receptor beta chains drawn from one sample of a study of long-term antiretroviral therapy in people with HIV. The table came from immunoSEQ multiplex PCR; TCRdb's copy has only in-frame clones and leaves some out. This table holds 21,000 or so clones, over 70% found once. The sample was unsorted PBMCs, taken 0.3 years after starting antiretroviral therapy. The receptor source for this set is a man aged 50-59 years with HIV. The CDR3 runs from the conserved cysteine through the conserved F or W. The D gene is left open where the match is weak. Only part of the rows carry a size: once, few, many, or a class if the clone is expanded.

j_gene | abundance | d_gene | v_gene | CDR3aa | CDR3nt
TRBJ1-1 | NA | NA | TRBV30 | CAWSVNRFSEAFF | TGTGCCTGGAGTGTAAACAGATTCTCGGAAGCTTTCTTT
TRBJ2-3 | NA | NA | TRBV5-6 | CASSLRGATDTQYF | TGTGCCAGCAGCTTGAGGGGGGCCACAGATACGCAGTATTTT
TRBJ2-1 | NA | NA | TRBV7-3 | CASSSHSDLGQFF | TGTGCCAGCAGCTCTCACTCCGACCTTGGGCAGTTCTTC
TRBJ2-7 | NA | TRBD1 | TRBV11-3 | CASSLPGTGNEQYF | TGTGCCAGCAGCTTGCCCGGGACAGGGAACGAGCAGTACTTC
TRBJ2-2 | few | NA | TRBV19 | CASSGPRTGELFF | TGTGCCAGTAGTGGGCCGAGGACCGGGGAGCTGTTTTTT
TRBJ2-7 | NA | TRBD1 | TRBV13 | CASSGGTGKRTYEQYF | TGTGCCAGCAGCGGGGGGACAGGGAAAAGGACCTACGAGCAGTACTTC
TRBJ2-3 | NA | NA | TRBV5-1 | CASSFRRDSTDTQYF | TGCGCCAGCAGCTTTCGCCGGGACAGCACAGATACGCAGTATTTT
TRBJ2-1 | NA | NA | TRBV28 | CASSSRLGRSSYNEQFF | TGTGCCAGCAGTTCCAGGCTTGGAAGGAGCTCCTACAATGAGCAGTTCTTC
TRBJ1-5 | few | NA | TRBV4-1 | CASSPSPDGEPQHF | TGCGCCAGCAGCCCCTCACCGGACGGAGAGCCCCAGCATTTT
TRBJ1-4 | NA | NA | TRBV14 | CASSRGENEKLFF | TGTGCCAGCAGCCGGGGTGAGAATGAAAAACTGTTTTTT
TRBJ1-4 | NA | NA | TRBV9 | CASSVSLGGRTSEKLFF | TGTGCCAGCAGCGTTTCCTTGGGGGGGAGGACATCCGAAAAACTGTTTTTT
TRBJ2-7 | NA | NA | TRBV7-9 | CASTAGHRYEQYF | TGTGCCAGCACTGCAGGGCACCGATACGAGCAGTACTTC
TRBJ2-1 | once | TRBD1 | TRBV10-3 | CAIKANRQGTDNEQFF | TGTGCCATCAAGGCAAACCGACAGGGGACCGACAATGAGCAGTTCTTC
TRBJ1-1 | NA | NA | TRBV20-1 | CSAPPEAFF | TGCAGTGCGCCTCCTGAAGCTTTCTTT
TRBJ2-7 | NA | TRBD1 | TRBV2 | CASRRTGGHEQYF | TGTGCCAGCAGGCGGACAGGGGGCCACGAGCAGTACTTC
TRBJ1-2 | NA | NA | TRBV29-1 | CSVGPGDYGYTF | TGCAGCGTTGGCCCGGGCGACTATGGCTACACCTTC
TRBJ2-1 | NA | TRBD1 | TRBV10-2 | CASSTGGVEQFF | TGCGCCAGCAGCACAGGGGGCGTTGAGCAGTTCTTC
TRBJ2-7 | NA | TRBD2 | TRBV7-2 | CASSPPGVAGVHEQYF | TGTGCCAGCAGCCCCCCTGGGGTAGCGGGAGTCCACGAGCAGTACTTC
TRBJ2-1 | NA | TRBD2 | TRBV9 | CASSVEAGAFSYNEQFF | TGTGCCAGCAGCGTAGAAGCGGGGGCCTTCTCCTACAATGAGCAGTTCTTC
TRBJ2-1 | NA | NA | TRBV18 | CASSPPVQGNNEQFF | TGTGCCAGCTCACCCCCCGTGCAGGGGAACAATGAGCAGTTCTTC
TRBJ1-1 | few | TRBD1 | TRBV10-2 | CASREGQGGTEAFF | TGCGCCAGCAGGGAGGGACAGGGGGGTACTGAAGCTTTCTTT
TRBJ2-1 | NA | NA | TRBV5-6 | CASSLRQATYNEQFF | TGTGCCAGCAGCTTGCGACAGGCCACCTACAATGAGCAGTTCTTC